These 26 T cell receptor beta chains share one sample of origin, sequenced in a study of T cell responses to AZD1222 COVID-19 vaccine (dated by TCRdb to 2020 to 2022). The library was made by the immunoSEQ multiplex PCR assay. As stored in TCRdb, this immuneACCESS dataset retains in-frame rearrangements with V and J assigned. A fraction of the clones does not appear; measured against another copy, unresolved V genes explain less than half of the discrepancy, and the remainder lacks a known reason. The sample table records some 150,000 clones; 86% of these occur just once. 5% to 6% of the sample lies in the top ten. In light of the paper, this sample's time point label describes: about 28 days (+/-7) after the second vaccine dose. The source was peripheral blood, collected 28 days after the second AZD1222 dose. The receptors here all came from an adult who received the AZD1222 COVID-19 vaccine.

The genes are TRBV1 and TRBJ2-2; the D call TRBD1 from the table was never checked on the DNA. TRBV1 is tagged as a pseudogene. The CDR3 length is 15 residues. The CDR3 spells CTKINRGQYTGELFF. CDR3 DNA: TGCACCAAAATCAACAGGGGGCAATATACCGGGGAGCTGTTTTTT.

The chain combines TRBV6-5 with TRBJ1-5; D remains unclear. Germline V lookup: CDR1 MNHEY, CDR2 SVGAGI. CDR3 length: 15 residues. The V gene lost 4 bases and the J gene lost 7 bases, with 17 bases spanning the gap. CDR3 bases: TGTGCCAGCAGTTCCTACCCTGATCCGAGGCAGCCCCAGCATTTT. Its translation: CASSSYPDPRQPQHF.

The genes are TRBV7-2 and TRBJ1-5; 9 bases agree with TRBD1. The CDR3 has 15 residues. CDR1 and CDR2 (germline): SGHTA, FQGNSA. The ends lost 2 bases at V and 4 bases at J; junction bases unmatched: 3. The CDR3 coding sequence is TGTGCCAGCAGCTTACCGGGACAGGGTAATCAGCCCCAGCATTTT. It is translated as CASSLPGQGNQPQHF.

This chain joins TRBV4-1 and TRBJ1-1, with a tentative D call TRBD1 (5 bases). There are 14 residues in the CDR3. From germline, CDR1 is MGHRA and CDR2 YSYEKL. V lost 3 bases and J 6 bases, leaving 14 bases between the germline ends. CDR3 region: CASSHPLGAAEAFF. CDR3 in DNA: TGCGCCAGCAGCCATCCCCTTGGGGCGGCTGAAGCTTTCTTT.

V gene TRBV7-2 combines with J gene TRBJ2-1, with 7 bases fitting TRBD1. The CDR3 is 15 residues long. The J segment lost 2 bases and the V segment lost 1 base, leaving 2 bases of the junction unmatched. Germline V CDR1 and CDR2: SGHTA, FQGNSA. The CDR3 DNA follows: TGTGCCAGCAGCTTAGGAGGGGGCCCCTACAATGAGCAGTTCTTC. Its protein is CASSLGGGPYNEQFF.

This chain connects TRBV5-1 to TRBJ2-1; D remains ambiguous. V lost 2 bases and J 2 bases, leaving 5 bases between the germline ends. Per germline, CDR1 SGHRS and CDR2 YFSETQ. The CDR3 consists of 13 residues. The CDR3 loop reads CASSFLTYNEQFF. The CDR3, as DNA: TGCGCCAGCAGCTTTCTGACCTACAATGAGCAGTTCTTC.

The chain carries TRBV5-4 and TRBJ1-2; D is uncertain. CDR1 is SGHNT, CDR2 YYREEE, per germline (reference sequence). V shed 4 bases and J shed 4 bases, with 20 bases lying between them. This CDR3 is 16 amino acids long. The CDR3 spells CASSPWLRGTTYGYTF. For the CDR3, the DNA is TGTGCCAGCAGCCCTTGGTTACGCGGAACCACCTATGGCTACACCTTC.

With regard to this clone: Distinct nucleotide sequences in the sample also encode this CDR3. This chain links TRBV9 with TRBJ2-3, with D unclear. Germline lookup yields CDR1 SGDLS and CDR2 YYNGEE. The CDR3 loop spans 14 amino acids. Trimming left V 0 bases short and J 6 bases short, with 11 bases between. The CDR3 loop is CASSVASLTDTQYF. CDR3 sequence (DNA): TGTGCCAGCAGCGTAGCCTCCCTCACCGATACGCAGTATTTT.

The rearrangement uses TRBV7-2 and TRBJ1-5; 7 nucleotides align to TRBD1. Germline CDR1 is SGHTA and CDR2 is FQGNSA. This CDR3 is built from 15 residues. Trimming cost V 1 base and J 7 bases; bases outside gene matches: 7. The CDR3 DNA sequence: TGTGCCAGCAGCTTAGGGCACAGGGGAGGGCAGCCCCAGCATTTT. Protein product: CASSLGHRGGQPQHF.

The rearrangement joins TRBV5-1 to TRBJ1-6, with D perhaps TRBD1 (5 bases). Trimming removed 6 bases from V and 4 bases from J, with 23 bases in between. The CDR3 length is 18 residues. CDR1 SGHRS and CDR2 YFSETQ come from the germline V gene. The CDR3 DNA is TGCGCCAGCACTACCGGGACCGCTCCAGCGGGGTATAATTCACCCCTCCACTTT. Protein sequence: CASTTGTAPAGYNSPLHF.

The rearrangement joins TRBV7-9 to TRBJ2-1, with D perhaps matching TRBD1 (5 bases). Trimming removed 2 bases from V and 8 bases from J, with 10 bases in between. The CDR3 length is 13 residues. CDR1 and CDR2 (germline): SEHNR, FQNEAQ (reference sequence). The CDR3: CASSLQGTDEQFF. CDR3 in DNA: TGTGCCAGCAGCTTACAGGGTACCGATGAGCAGTTCTTC.

This clone was found a few times. The rearrangement joins TRBV10-3 to TRBJ2-7; D possibly corresponds to TRBD1 (6 bases). With 4 bases removed from V and 1 base from J, the gap between germline ends came to 17 bases. The CDR3 has 16 amino acids. The germline CDR1 and CDR2 sequences are ENHRY and SYGVKD. The CDR3 DNA follows: TGTGCCATCAGTGCGGGCGCTGGGGGCTATTCCTACGAGCAGTACTTC. Amino acids: CAISAGAGGYSYEQYF.

The chain joins TRBV5-1 to TRBJ1-4; TRBD1 matches at 7 bases. The CDR3 covers 14 residues. With 7 bases clipped from V and 7 bases from J, the junction kept 10 bases outside the gene matches. Germline lookup yields CDR1 SGHRS and CDR2 YFSETQ. CDR3 sequence reads: CASAKPGGTEKLFF. The CDR3 DNA follows: TGCGCCAGCGCGAAGCCAGGGGGGACTGAAAAACTGTTTTTT.

V gene TRBV4-2 combines with J gene TRBJ2-3; 9 bases map to TRBD2. V was pared by 4 bases and J by 1 base, with 12 bases of the junction left unmatched. The CDR3 has 18 amino acids. Germline CDR1 reads LGHNA; CDR2 reads YNFKEQ. CDR3 nucleotides: TGTGCCAGCAGCCCGGTGGGGAGCGGGAGGTTGGGCACAGATACGCAGTATTTT. Encoded protein: CASSPVGSGRLGTDTQYF.

On this clone itself: The same CDR3 also results from other DNA sequences found in this sample. V and J are TRBV5-4 and TRBJ1-3, with D unresolved. Germline V gives CDR1 SGHNT, CDR2 YYREEE (reference sequence). The CDR3 extends over 13 amino acids. V was trimmed by 0 bases and J by 4 bases, leaving 5 bases between them. CDR3 coding DNA: TGTGCCAGCAGCTTGGCTGGGGGAAACACCATATATTTT. Protein: CASSLAGGNTIYF.

Comment on this clone: One end of the junction does not line up with germline, which may come from a read error. The chain is built from TRBV6-5 and TRBJ2-7; 8 nucleotides agree with TRBD1. CDR1 is MNHEY and CDR2 is SVGAGI in the germline V gene. The CDR3 spans 12 residues. CDR3 region: CASKGTGQGYDF. For the CDR3, the DNA is TGTGCCAGCAAAGGTACCGGACAGGGCTACGACTTC.

The V call is TRBV6-1, the J call TRBJ1-1; 9 bases are shared with TRBD1. Losses at the gene ends were 3 bases for V and 8 bases for J; bases not matched to a gene: 4. The CDR3 consists of 13 residues. The germline gives CDR1 MNHNS, CDR2 SASEGT. CDR3 coding DNA: TGTGCCAGCAGTGACCACAGGGGGCGGGAAGCTTTCTTT. Translating it yields CASSDHRGREAFF.

The chain employs TRBV19 and TRBJ2-5, with 12 bases identical to TRBD1. V shed 3 bases and J 4 bases; nucleotides not matched to a gene: 6. The CDR3 is 16 residues long. Germline CDR1 LNHDA, CDR2 SQIVND (reference sequence). CDR3: CASSIGTGGFRETQYF. As DNA, the CDR3 is TGTGCCAGTAGTATCGGGACAGGGGGCTTCAGAGAGACCCAGTACTTC.

The chain uses TRBV5-1 and TRBJ1-4; D remains unclear. Per germline, CDR1 SGHRS and CDR2 YFSETQ. Trimming took 1 base from V and 12 from J, leaving 13 bases between them. This CDR3 spans 13 amino acids. CDR3 in amino acids: CASSLMGAGELFF. CDR3 DNA: TGCGCCAGCAGCTTGATGGGAGCCGGGGAACTGTTTTTT.

This chain connects TRBV5-4 to TRBJ1-1, with 10 bases fitting TRBD1. Trimming cost V 3 bases and J 3 bases; bases outside gene matches: 2. This CDR3 contains 14 residues. Looked up from germline, CDR1 is SGHNT and CDR2 is YYREEE (reference sequence). This CDR3 reads CASSYGQGDTEAFF. The CDR3 DNA is TGTGCCAGCAGCTACGGACAGGGGGACACTGAAGCTTTCTTT.

The chain is built from TRBV4-1 and TRBJ1-3; D call uncertain. The CDR3 runs to 17 residues. Trimming shortened V by 1 base and J by 0 bases, and 13 bases separated the two germline ends. CDR1 and CDR2 (germline): MGHRA, YSYEKL. CDR3 in amino acids: CASSQVLAASSGNTIYF. The CDR3 DNA sequence: TGCGCCAGCAGCCAAGTGTTGGCAGCTAGCTCTGGAAACACCATATATTTT.

This chain uses TRBV4-1 with TRBJ2-7, with 7 bases aligning to TRBD2. The CDR3 sequence is 16 residues long. The junction had 11 bases not matched to a gene; V was cut back by 4 bases and J by 2 bases. Germline V gene sequence: CDR1 MGHRA, CDR2 YSYEKL. This CDR3 is CASSPLPGGGTYEQYF. CDR3 nucleotide sequence: TGCGCCAGCAGCCCCCTACCGGGAGGTGGTACCTACGAGCAGTACTTC.

The chain uses TRBV19 and TRBJ1-1; D unresolved. The germline V gene has CDR1 LNHDA and CDR2 SQIVND (reference sequence). Trimming pared 7 bases from V and 4 bases from J, leaving 19 bases between. The CDR3 loop spans 15 amino acids. CDR3: CASKRYGEGGTEAFF. The DNA for the CDR3 is TGTGCCAGTAAAAGGTATGGGGAGGGAGGCACTGAAGCTTTCTTT.

The rearrangement joins TRBV5-4 to TRBJ1-1, with a weak D call TRBD1 (5 bases). This CDR3 spans 14 amino acids. The ends were cut back, 0 bases at V and 5 bases at J, with 11 bases in the middle. From germline, CDR1 is SGHNT and CDR2 YYREEE (reference sequence). This chain's CDR3 is CASSLVEGRTEAFF. As DNA, the CDR3 is TGTGCCAGCAGCTTGGTAGAGGGACGGACTGAAGCTTTCTTT.

The rearrangement joins TRBV30 to TRBJ1-2; the match to TRBD1 covers 9 bases. J gave up 0 bases and V 2 bases, and 7 bases lay outside the gene matches. Germline lookup yields CDR1 GTSNPN and CDR2 SVGIG (reference sequence). The CDR3 spans 16 residues. CDR3 in amino acids: CAWSNQRTGANYGYTF. DNA for the CDR3: TGTGCCTGGAGTAACCAACGGACAGGGGCTAACTATGGCTACACCTTC.

The rearrangement links TRBV19 to TRBJ1-2; D remains unclear. Per the germline V gene, CDR1 is LNHDA and CDR2 is SQIVND (reference sequence). V was pared by 1 base and J by 5 bases, with 8 bases between. This CDR3 has 13 amino acids. In DNA, the CDR3 is TGTGCCAGTAGTATAGCAACGGGGTATGGCTACACCTTC. The encoded protein is CASSIATGYGYTF.